This passage covers 15 T cell receptor beta chains from one sample sequenced in a study of identical twins. Via MiXCR, TCRdb re-called the 5' RACE reads, giving one row per CDR3 protein. The sample includes under 800,000 distinct CDR3 sequences, about 20% of them seen just once. The sample also formed part of further work on T cells expressing NK-cell markers.

Material for sequencing was PBMCs. The origin of the receptors is a woman in her late teens or twenties in good health.

This clonotype was counted only a few times. The V gene is TRBV10-3, the J gene TRBJ2-7, with 7 bases lining up with TRBD2. CDR1 is ENHRY and CDR2 is SYGVKD in the germline V gene. The CDR3 spans 15 residues. V shed 3 bases, J shed 1 base, and the junction held 6 bases outside the gene matches. The CDR3 protein is CAISDGLAASYEQYF. CDR3 coding DNA: TGTGCCATCAGTGACGGGCTAGCGGCTTCCTACGAGCAGTACTTC.

The table lists this clonotype with a few counts. The genes are TRBV12-3 or TRBV12-4 and TRBJ2-1, with 15 positions matching TRBD2. Trimming removed 8 bases from V and 12 bases from J; junction bases left unmatched: 8. The CDR3 has 14 residues. This CDR3 reads CASWEGLAGGRQFF. In DNA, the CDR3 is TGTGCCAGCTGGGAGGGACTAGCGGGAGGTCGGCAGTTCTTC.

This clonotype was picked up a small number of times. J is TRBJ2-1 and V is TRBV7-9, with D perhaps TRBD2 (6 bases). V gave up 2 bases and J gave up 0 bases, with 11 bases separating them. This CDR3 contains 16 residues. Germline V gene data show CDR1 as SEHNR and CDR2 as FQNEAQ (reference sequence). CDR3 nucleotide sequence: TGTGCCAGCAGCTTATATGGCGGGGTCTCCTACAATGAGCAGTTCTTC. It codes for CASSLYGGVSYNEQFF.

The chain carries TRBV4-1 and TRBJ1-6, with TRBD1 matching over 9 bases. V was clipped by 0 bases and J by 1 base; unmatched bases: 7. Germline CDR1 is MGHRA and CDR2 is YSYEKL. The CDR3 contains 19 residues. CDR3 DNA sequence: TGCGCCAGCAGCCAAGATGCACAGGGGGCAAGGTCCTATAATTCACCCCTCCACTTT. Translating gives CASSQDAQGARSYNSPLHF.

This clonotype was counted ten times or more. The chain combines TRBV20-1 with TRBJ2-3; D remains unclear. Germline values: CDR1 DFQATT, CDR2 SNEGSKA (reference sequence). Trimming took off 6 bases at V and 8 bases at J, with 9 bases between the two ends. CDR3 length equals 10 residues. CDR3 DNA sequence: TGCAGTGCCAGCCGCGGTACGCAGTATTTT. Translated, it gives CSASRGTQYF.

In its sample, this clonotype was seen a few times. In nucleotides, the CDR3 is TGTGCCAGCAGCTTGGGACCCCGGTTGAACACTGAAGCTTTCTTT. This translates into CASSLGPRLNTEAFF. V gene TRBV5-8 combines with J gene TRBJ1-1, with D uncertain. The CDR3 has 15 residues. Germline assignment: CDR1 SGHTS and CDR2 YDEGEE. Trimming took 0 bases from V and 0 from J, leaving 9 bases between them.

This clonotype came up many times. The chain is built from TRBV20-1 and TRBJ2-4; D is unclear. The CDR3 is 14 residues long. V lost 0 bases, J lost 5 bases, and 11 bases lay in between. Germline assignment: CDR1 DFQATT and CDR2 SNEGSKA (reference sequence). Written as DNA, the CDR3 is TGCAGTGCTAGAGATCTGGCTAACCAAAACATTCAGTACTTC. This translates into CSARDLANQNIQYF.

The table lists this clonotype with many counts. The chain employs TRBV9 and TRBJ2-7; a possible D gene is TRBD1 (5 bases). Germline CDR1 SGDLS, CDR2 YYNGEE. This CDR3 comprises 14 residues. V lost 0 bases, J lost 4 bases, and 11 bases lay in between. CDR3 sequence (DNA): TGTGCCAGCAGCGTAGATACAGGCGGATACGAGCAGTACTTC. This sequence encodes CASSVDTGGYEQYF.

The chain couples TRBV6-1 to TRBJ2-7; D call uncertain. Germline assignment: CDR1 MNHNS and CDR2 SASEGT. V lost 6 bases to trimming and J lost 4 bases, with 16 bases between them. The CDR3 loop spans 14 amino acids. The CDR3 DNA is TGTGCCAGCAGCCTTAGGAAGGATCGATACGAGCAGTACTTC. Translating it yields CASSLRKDRYEQYF.

The V and J genes are TRBV12-3 or TRBV12-4 and TRBJ2-1; TRBD1 or TRBD2 may be the D gene (5 bases each). The CDR3 is 15 amino acids. V was trimmed by 3 bases and J by 7 bases, leaving 16 bases between them. CDR3 amino acids: CASSFMPGWGNEQFF. The DNA of the CDR3 is TGTGCCAGCAGTTTTATGCCGGGTTGGGGGAATGAGCAGTTCTTC.

This rearrangement joins TRBV9 to TRBJ2-7; 7 bases align to TRBD1. The CDR3 loop spans 13 amino acids. J was trimmed by 2 bases and V by 7 bases; bases with no gene match: 6. Germline V lookup: CDR1 SGDLS, CDR2 YYNGEE. CDR3 coding DNA: TGTGCCAGCGGTAGGGGGCCAGCCTACGAGCAGTACTTC. It is translated as CASGRGPAYEQYF.

The sample holds many counts of this clonotype. The chain couples TRBV20-1 to TRBJ2-7, with TRBD2 as a possible D gene (5 bases). This CDR3 is built from 15 residues. Trimming stripped 6 bases from V and 5 bases from J, with 23 bases between. Germline V gene data show CDR1 as DFQATT and CDR2 as SNEGSKA (reference sequence). The DNA of the CDR3 is TGCAGTGCGCGTAGACCCACGGGGAGCAGCCACGAGCAGTACTTC. It is translated as CSARRPTGSSHEQYF.

The chain is built from TRBV3-1 and TRBJ2-3; either TRBD1 or TRBD2 may supply D (5 bases each). V was trimmed by 3 bases and J by 5 bases, leaving 9 bases between them. Looked up from germline, CDR1 is LGHDT and CDR2 is YNNKEL (reference sequence). This CDR3 spans 13 amino acids. Here the CDR3 reads CASSQGTQDTQYF. CDR3 DNA sequence: TGTGCCAGCAGCCAGGGGACGCAAGATACGCAGTATTTT.

This clonotype has a handful of counts. The chain carries TRBV27 and TRBJ1-1; 9 bases line up with TRBD1. The germline V gene encodes CDR1 MNHEY and CDR2 SMNVEV (reference sequence). The CDR3 runs to 15 residues. The V segment lost 7 bases and the J segment 1 base; nucleotides outside the gene matches: 7. CDR3 sequence (DNA): TGTGCCAGCACCCCGGGACAGGGAAAGAACACTGAAGCTTTCTTT. The encoded protein is CASTPGQGKNTEAFF.

This clonotype was observed a few times. The rearrangement links TRBV30 to TRBJ2-2; D possibly corresponds to TRBD1 (5 bases). V lost 5 bases to trimming and J lost 0 bases, with 13 bases between them. Per germline, CDR1 GTSNPN and CDR2 SVGIG (reference sequence). The CDR3 totals 15 residues. As DNA, the CDR3 is TGTGCCTGGTCTCGGACAACTGCGAACACCGGGGAGCTGTTTTTT. It translates to CAWSRTTANTGELFF.